This TCR beta chain was captured in a study of control samples from healthy donors and cancer patients (dated by TCRdb to about 2020). Notes on this clone: What this receptor recognizes is not known. The sample holds no much larger clone one base away, and base qualities are not on file.

Libraries were prepared through the immunoSEQ multiplex PCR assay. TCRdb holds this immuneACCESS table with in-frame rearrangements only. Some clones are missing; in checked studies, unresolved V genes explain under half, and the rest has no known cause. The sample has about 51,000 clones on record, over 70% of them singletons. The ten largest make up 10% of the sample. Trimming takes 4 bases from V and 1 base from J, and the germline ends sit 13 bases apart. The germline V gene (reference sequence) gives CDR1 as LGHDT and CDR2 as YNNKEL. The CDR3 sequence holds 15 residues, the cysteine and phenylalanine included. Only the CDR3 portion is preserved as DNA: 45 bases, with reading frame beginning at the first base.

Sequences were obtained from blood. The rearranged chain carries TRBV3-1 (or the pseudogene TRBV3-2) and TRBJ2-5; possibly the D gene is TRBD1, per 6 matching bases. This TCR came from a man between 65 and 85 years old in good health. The CDR3 region: CASSLRQQGQETQYF. The bases are TGTGCCAGCAGCCTTAGGCAACAGGGCCAAGAGACCCAGTACTTC.